Listed here are 24 T cell receptor beta chains from one sample, sequenced in a study of blood T cell repertoires in COVID-19. Using immunoSEQ multiplex PCR, the repertoire was profiled, and TCRdb retains in-frame clones only, with some absent. The sample shows approximately 200,000 clones, about 83% of them seen only once. Sequenced: peripheral blood. The source of these receptors is a woman in her fifties or sixties with acute or convalescent COVID-19.

The chain recombines TRBV6-6 with TRBJ1-5, with a possible D match to TRBD1 (5 bases). Trimming shortened V by 7 bases and J by 3 bases, and 16 bases separated the two germline ends. Per germline, CDR1 MNHNY and CDR2 SVGAGI (reference sequence). The CDR3 sequence is 15 residues long. CDR3 loop: CASTFMGGPNQPQHF. For the CDR3, the DNA is TGTGCCAGCACCTTCATGGGGGGACCCAATCAGCCCCAGCATTTT.

This clone was seen a handful of times. The rearrangement uses TRBV24-1 and TRBJ1-2, with D possibly being TRBD1 (6 bases). The germline V and J ends were trimmed by 9 bases and 8 bases, with 18 bases remaining between them. CDR1 and CDR2 (germline): KGHDR, SFDVKD. CDR3 length: 13 residues. The CDR3 protein is CATSAGGPGGYTF. The DNA of the CDR3 is TGTGCCACCTCCGCGGGGGGGCCGGGCGGCTACACCTTC.

V is TRBV27 and J is TRBJ1-1; D gene uncertain. V lost 1 base, J lost 1 base, and 4 bases lay in between. The V gene's germline CDR1 is MNHEY and CDR2 SMNVEV (reference sequence). The CDR3 is 13 amino acids. CDR3 amino acids: CASSLFRNTEAFF. The CDR3 bases are TGTGCCAGCAGTTTATTCAGGAACACTGAAGCTTTCTTT.

In its sample, this clone was seen a few times. V gene TRBV29-1 combines with J gene TRBJ2-5, with 13 bases matching TRBD2. This CDR3 contains 15 residues. V trimming: 4 bases; J trimming: 9 bases; junction bases outside the gene matches: 11. Germline V gives CDR1 SQVTM, CDR2 ANQGSEA. The chain's CDR3 is CSVAGLAGPGMAQYF. The DNA for the CDR3 is TGCAGCGTTGCGGGACTAGCGGGACCGGGGATGGCCCAGTACTTC.

The J gene is TRBJ1-6, the V gene TRBV19; D is unclear. The CDR3 extends over 14 amino acids. Trimming took 6 bases from V and 6 from J, leaving 12 bases between them. Per the germline V gene, CDR1 is LNHDA and CDR2 is SQIVND (reference sequence). DNA of the CDR3: TGTGCCAGTAGGGGAGGCAGGAGTAATTCACCCCTCCACTTT. Protein sequence: CASRGGRSNSPLHF.

The chain joins TRBV28 to TRBJ1-6, with TRBD1 as a possible D gene (6 bases). Germline V gene lookup returns CDR1 MDHEN and CDR2 SYDVKM. Between the trimmed V and J ends, which lost 6 bases and 8 bases, there was a span of 8 bases. There are 12 residues in the CDR3. The CDR3 DNA sequence: TGTGCCAGCAGCCGACAGGATTCACCCCTCCACTTT. Translation gives CASSRQDSPLHF.

The genes are TRBV2 and TRBJ1-5; 10 nucleotides align to TRBD1. The CDR3 loop spans 14 amino acids. With 4 bases clipped from V and 5 bases from J, the junction kept 2 bases outside the gene matches. Germline lookup yields CDR1 SNHLY and CDR2 FYNNEI. CDR3 DNA sequence: TGTGCCAGCAGTGCGGACAGGGGGTATCAGCCCCAGCATTTT. Amino acid sequence: CASSADRGYQPQHF.

This clone has only one observation. V gene TRBV29-1 combines with J gene TRBJ2-7; 8 nucleotides match TRBD1. Germline values: CDR1 SQVTM, CDR2 ANQGSEA. The junction had 8 bases not matched to a gene; V was cut back by 4 bases and J by 3 bases. This CDR3 region has 14 residues. CDR3 DNA: TGCAGCGTTGCAGGACAGGGAGGCGACTACGAGCAGTACTTC. This sequence encodes CSVAGQGGDYEQYF.

This clone showed up just once. The chain employs TRBV13 and TRBJ2-7; 14 nucleotides agree with TRBD2. J was trimmed by 2 bases and V by 1 base; bases with no gene match: 19. The V gene's germline CDR1 is PRHDT and CDR2 FYEKMQ (reference sequence). The CDR3 has 22 amino acids. The CDR3 nucleotides read TGTGCCAGCAGCTTAGAAGCTGGGAGGCCCTACGGGACTAGCGGGGGCCCCTACGAGCAGTACTTC. Translated: CASSLEAGRPYGTSGGPYEQYF.

The chain uses TRBV19 and TRBJ2-7, with a weak D call TRBD2 (5 bases). Germline V gene lookup returns CDR1 LNHDA and CDR2 SQIVND (reference sequence). Trimming cost V 3 bases and J 0 bases, with 15 bases left between them. The CDR3 runs 16 residues. The CDR3 reads CASSIWSSGISYEQYF. The DNA for the CDR3 is TGTGCCAGTAGTATTTGGAGCAGCGGTATCTCCTACGAGCAGTACTTC. Based on the CDR3 plus reference TRBV19 and TRBJ2-7, the full variable domain is DGGITQSPKYLFRKEGQNVTLSCEQNLNHDAMYWYRQDPGQGLRLIYYSQIVNDFQKGDIAEGYSVSREKKESFPLTVTSAQKNPTAFYLCASSIWSSGISYEQYFGPGTRLTVT.

This clone was counted a few times. The V and J genes are TRBV2 and TRBJ1-4, with no clear D. V gave up 4 bases and J gave up 4 bases, with 13 bases separating them. Per germline, CDR1 SNHLY and CDR2 FYNNEI. This CDR3 contains 15 residues. The CDR3: CASSVDYGSNEKLFF. Here the CDR3 DNA reads TGTGCCAGCAGTGTGGATTATGGGAGTAATGAAAAACTGTTTTTT.

This chain links TRBV30 with TRBJ2-5; tentative D call: TRBD1 (6 bases). Per the germline V gene, CDR1 is GTSNPN and CDR2 is SVGIG (reference sequence). CDR3 length equals 11 residues. The germline V and J ends were trimmed by 8 bases and 6 bases, with 13 bases remaining between them. CDR3 in DNA: TGTGCCCAGGGGAGTAGTCAGACCCAGTACTTC. Translation gives CAQGSSQTQYF.

This clone was detected a few times. This rearrangement joins TRBV6-5 to TRBJ2-7; D possibly corresponds to TRBD2 (6 bases). This CDR3 comprises 13 residues. V lost 7 bases to trimming and J lost 10 bases, with 20 bases between them. Germline V gene lookup returns CDR1 MNHEY and CDR2 SVGAGI. The CDR3 coding sequence is TGTGCCAGCACAGGGACTGCCCTACGAGAACAGTACTTC. Translation gives CASTGTALREQYF.

The chain uses TRBV5-6 and TRBJ1-4; 9 bases line up with TRBD1. The CDR3 loop spans 15 amino acids. Germline trimming cut 6 bases from V and 6 bases from J; bases unmatched to any gene: 9. The germline V gene has CDR1 SGHDT and CDR2 YYEEEE. CDR3 sequence reads: CASTAWTGVDEKLFF. The CDR3 DNA sequence: TGTGCCAGCACCGCATGGACAGGGGTGGATGAAAAACTGTTTTTT. The entire variable domain, with the rest obtained from reference TRBV5-6 and TRBJ1-4, is as follows: DAGVTQSPTHLIKTRGQQVTLRCSPKSGHDTVSWYQQALGQGPQFIFQYYEEEERQRGNFPDRFSGHQFPNYSSELNVNALLLGDSALYLCASTAWTGVDEKLFFGSGTQLSVL.

This chain connects TRBV6-2 or TRBV6-3 to TRBJ1-2, with a tentative D call TRBD1 (6 bases). This CDR3 has 13 amino acids. V was cut by 0 bases and J by 6 bases, with 8 bases left in between. The germline V gene has CDR1 MNHEY and CDR2 SVGEGT. CDR3 protein: CASSYSEGDGYTF. CDR3 bases: TGTGCCAGCAGTTACTCCGAGGGGGATGGCTACACCTTC.

V gene TRBV27 combines with J gene TRBJ2-6, with a weak D call TRBD2 (6 bases). The CDR3 totals 18 residues. V was clipped by 0 bases and J by 0 bases, with 12 bases between them. CDR1 is MNHEY, CDR2 SMNVEV, per germline (reference sequence). Here the CDR3 DNA reads TGTGCCAGCAGTTTATCAGGGGCCGGGGGCTCTGGGGCCAACGTCCTGACTTTC. It translates to CASSLSGAGGSGANVLTF.

This sequence joins TRBV5-1 and TRBJ2-7, with 8 bases fitting TRBD2. The junction had 9 bases not matched to a gene; V was cut back by 4 bases and J by 3 bases. CDR1 and CDR2 (germline): SGHRS, YFSETQ. The CDR3 extends over 15 amino acids. As DNA, the CDR3 is TGCGCCAGCAGCCCAGGAGCGGGAGAGTTCTACGAGCAGTACTTC. Its translation: CASSPGAGEFYEQYF.

This clone came up a few times. The genes are TRBV7-2 and TRBJ2-1; unclear D gene. This CDR3 region has 12 residues. Looked up from germline, CDR1 is SGHTA and CDR2 is FQGNSA. Trimming removed 6 bases at V and 3 bases at J, with 6 bases between. The CDR3 loop reads CASSQNYNEQFF. CDR3 nucleotide sequence: TGTGCCAGCAGTCAGAACTACAATGAGCAGTTCTTC.

V usage is TRBV7-2 and J usage is TRBJ2-2; D gene uncertain. The V end lost 2 bases, the J end lost 5 bases, and 12 bases lay between the germline ends. The length of the CDR3 is 15 residues. Germline CDR1 reads SGHTA; CDR2 reads FQGNSA. The CDR3 spells CASSLRPTGTGELFF. DNA for the CDR3: TGTGCCAGCAGCTTACGACCAACGGGTACCGGGGAGCTGTTTTTT. The full variable domain, in which reference TRBV7-2 and TRBJ2-2 provide the parts outside the CDR3, is GAGVSQSPSNKVTEKGKDVELRCDPISGHTALYWYRQSLGQGLEFLIYFQGNSAPDKSGLPSDRFSAERTGGSVSTLTIQRTQQEDSAVYLCASSLRPTGTGELFFGEGSRLTVL.

This clone was observed a handful of times. V gene TRBV4-2 combines with J gene TRBJ1-6, with a possible D match to TRBD1 (5 bases). This CDR3 spans 16 amino acids. Per the germline V gene, CDR1 is LGHNA and CDR2 is YNFKEQ. V was trimmed by 3 bases and J by 7 bases, leaving 16 bases between them. The CDR3 sequence is CASSHPRAFQNSPLHF. DNA for the CDR3: TGTGCCAGCAGCCACCCCAGGGCCTTCCAAAATTCACCCCTCCACTTT.

J is TRBJ2-7 and V is TRBV28; D perhaps matches TRBD1 (6 bases). The CDR3 has 14 residues. Trimming removed 5 bases at V and 3 bases at J, with 14 bases between. Germline CDR1 MDHEN, CDR2 SYDVKM. As DNA, the CDR3 is TGTGCCAGCAGTAGTCTGGGGGCCAACTACGAGCAGTACTTC. As protein: CASSSLGANYEQYF.

The count of this clone is one. The V call is TRBV7-2, the J call TRBJ2-5, with D possibly being TRBD2 (6 bases). This CDR3 has 15 residues. V was shortened by 1 base and J by 4 bases, with 13 bases between the two germline ends. Germline assignment: CDR1 SGHTA and CDR2 FQGNSA. The CDR3 DNA follows: TGTGCCAGCAGCTTAGAAGGGCGGGGTGGAGAGACCCAGTACTTC. It encodes CASSLEGRGGETQYF.

The chain recombines TRBV29-1 with TRBJ2-5, with 8 positions matching TRBD2. Germline V gene lookup returns CDR1 SQVTM and CDR2 ANQGSEA. The CDR3 contains 14 residues. V lost 3 bases to trimming and J lost 4 bases; unmatched junction nucleotides: 7. The DNA for the CDR3 is TGCAGCGTTGACCGGGGGGGCGGCTCAGAGACCCAGTACTTC. Its translation is CSVDRGGGSETQYF.

This chain connects TRBV19 to TRBJ1-5; 9 bases line up with TRBD1. The junction had 6 bases not matched to a gene; V was cut back by 9 bases and J by 0 bases. CDR1 and CDR2 (germline): LNHDA, SQIVND (reference sequence). There are 15 residues in the CDR3. CDR3 nucleotides: TGTGCCAGCCGGACAGGGGCCTATAGCAATCAGCCCCAGCATTTT. It yields the protein CASRTGAYSNQPQHF.